The clone carrying this T cell receptor (beta chain) was observed many times. Its target is not known. With the library built for alpha chains, this beta chain is off target and its frequency is not meaningful. This entry comes from a study of spatial heterogeneity in lung cancer. General study findings and limits: The study found that expanded intratumoral alpha and beta TCR counts tracked tumor mutation counts.

Per germline, CDR1 MNHEY and CDR2 SVGEGT. The CDR3 consists of 14 residues. Trimming cost V 5 bases and J 7 bases; bases outside gene matches: 4. TCRdb re-analysed the 5' RACE reads in MiXCR, keeping a single row per CDR3 protein. The data contain roughly 18,000 distinct CDR3 sequences, 9.5% to 10% of them singletons. Time point described: sample taken at primary tumor resection. The donors comprised about 70 untreated early-stage non-small cell lung cancer patients. Sequencing of whole RNA from tumor, nontumor lung or frozen PBMC involved no sorting. The sequenced sample was lung tumor tissue, obtained at surgery. This TCR derives from a female donor with early-stage non-small cell lung cancer. This rearrangement joins TRBV6-2 or TRBV6-3 to TRBJ1-6; TRBD1 matches 8 bases. Written as DNA, the CDR3 is TGTGCCAGCAGTGGACAGGGAACGAATTCACCCCTCCACTTT. Amino acid sequence: CASSGQGTNSPLHF.